The 14 T cell receptor beta chains reported below all come from one sample, sequenced in a study of radiation and T cells in renal cell carcinoma. TCRdb's table, derived via immunoSEQ multiplex PCR, lists solely in-frame clones and lacks some. This table holds under 100,000 clones, just under 85% found once. This sample's time point: blood 4 weeks post-SBRT, at nephrectomy. Treatment noted: 15 Gy SBRT to primary tumor, nephrectomy 4 weeks later. Sequencing used blood, obtained from a patient whose treatment included radiotherapy and nephrectomy. Source of these receptors: a man aged 45-60 years with renal cell carcinoma.

In the case of this clone: The identical CDR3 is also encoded by other nucleotide sequences in the sample. V usage is TRBV4-1 and J usage is TRBJ2-1; 13 bases fit TRBD2. J was trimmed by 6 bases and V by 4 bases; bases with no gene match: 9. Germline CDR1 and CDR2: MGHRA and YSYEKL. The CDR3 is 17 amino acids. The CDR3 DNA reads as TGCGCCAGCAGCCCAGATGCAGGACTAGCGGGAGTCAATGAGCAGTTCTTC. Translated, it gives CASSPDAGLAGVNEQFF.

With regard to this clone: Other nucleotide sequences in the sample specify the same CDR3. The V and J genes are TRBV5-1 and TRBJ2-2; TRBD2 might be the D (7 bases). CDR1 is SGHRS, CDR2 YFSETQ, per germline. Deletions cut 0 bases from V and 4 bases from J, with 13 bases between. The CDR3 spans 16 residues. The CDR3 nucleotides are TGCGCCAGCAGCTTGGCCGGGGGGCCTAGCACCGGGGAGCTGTTTTTT. It yields the protein CASSLAGGPSTGELFF.

V and J are TRBV5-1 and TRBJ2-7, with unresolved D. Germline values: CDR1 SGHRS, CDR2 YFSETQ. Trimming removed 5 bases at V and 3 bases at J, with 9 bases between. This CDR3 is built from 12 residues. CDR3 in DNA: TGCGCCAGCAGTACGTACAGCTACGAGCAGTACTTC. It translates to CASSTYSYEQYF.

V usage is TRBV9 and J usage is TRBJ2-1; D is uncertain. V gave up 0 bases and J gave up 0 bases, with 4 bases separating them. There are 14 residues in the CDR3. CDR1 and CDR2 from the germline V gene are SGDLS and YYNGEE. CDR3 DNA: TGTGCCAGCAGCGTAGAGCCCTCCTACAATGAGCAGTTCTTC. Amino acid sequence: CASSVEPSYNEQFF. The full variable domain, completed using reference TRBV9 and TRBJ2-1, is DSGVTQTPKHLITATGQRVTLRCSPRSGDLSVYWYQQSLDQGLQFLIQYYNGEERAKGNILERFSAQQFPDLHSELNLSSLELGDSALYFCASSVEPSYNEQFFGPGTRLTVL.

This chain links TRBV5-1 with TRBJ1-2; D is perhaps TRBD1 (5 bases). This CDR3 region has 14 residues. Trimming took off 7 bases at V and 2 bases at J, with 15 bases between the two ends. Germline CDR1 and CDR2: SGHRS and YFSETQ. The CDR3 bases are TGCGCCAGCGCTGAGTACGGGGCAAACTATGGCTACACCTTC. Residues: CASAEYGANYGYTF. The variable domain in full, completed from reference TRBV5-1 and TRBJ1-2, reads KAGVTQTPRYLIKTRGQQVTLSCSPISGHRSVSWYQQTPGQGLQFLFEYFSETQRNKGNFPGRFSGRQFSNSRSEMNVSTLELGDSALYLCASAEYGANYGYTFGSGTRLTVV.

This sequence joins TRBV7-9 and TRBJ2-7, with D tentatively TRBD1 (5 bases). The CDR3 runs to 13 residues. The V gene lost 9 bases and the J gene lost 3 bases, with 15 bases spanning the gap. Per germline, CDR1 SEHNR and CDR2 FQNEAQ (reference sequence). DNA for the CDR3: TGTGCCAGTGGAAAGGGGTCCTACTACGAGCAGTACTTC. Its protein is CASGKGSYYEQYF.

The chain recombines TRBV18 with TRBJ1-5; 7 positions agree with TRBD1. CDR3 length: 16 residues. V lost 5 bases to trimming and J lost 4 bases; unmatched junction nucleotides: 11. Germline V gene sequence: CDR1 KGHSH, CDR2 LQKENI. The CDR3 loop reads CASSGQGQSINQPQHF. The CDR3 nucleotides are TGTGCCAGCTCAGGGCAGGGACAGTCGATTAATCAGCCCCAGCATTTT.

The chain uses TRBV2 and TRBJ1-4, with D possibly matching TRBD1 (5 bases). The germline CDR1 and CDR2 sequences are SNHLY and FYNNEI. V lost 6 bases and J 5 bases, leaving 16 bases between the germline ends. The CDR3 has 15 amino acids. Written as DNA, the CDR3 is TGTGCCAGCAGGGCCAAAGCGGGACGAAATGAAAAACTGTTTTTT. It yields the protein CASRAKAGRNEKLFF.

The V call is TRBV6-5, the J call TRBJ1-1; TRBD1 matches at 8 bases. In germline, CDR1 is MNHEY, CDR2 SVGAGI. The CDR3 loop spans 14 amino acids. The V and J ends lost 5 bases and 4 bases, in that order; junction bases with no gene match: 6. CDR3 loop: CASSKDREGTEAFF. CDR3 DNA sequence: TGTGCCAGCAGTAAGGACAGGGAGGGCACTGAAGCTTTCTTT.

The genes are TRBV9 and TRBJ2-5, with D perhaps TRBD1 (5 bases). Looked up from germline, CDR1 is SGDLS and CDR2 is YYNGEE. Trimming took 2 bases from V and 2 from J, leaving 10 bases between them. This CDR3 is 14 amino acids long. The CDR3 protein is CASSVGAEQETQYF. Here the CDR3 DNA reads TGTGCCAGCAGCGTTGGGGCCGAGCAAGAGACCCAGTACTTC.

This clone was counted once. V is TRBV9 and J is TRBJ2-5, with 10 bases lining up with TRBD2. Looked up from germline, CDR1 is SGDLS and CDR2 is YYNGEE. CDR3 length equals 16 residues. The V gene end was trimmed by 0 bases and the J gene end by 4 bases; junction bases not matched to a gene: 6. The CDR3 DNA reads TGTGCCAGCAGCGTAGCAGGACTAGCGGTTAGAGAGACCCAGTACTTC. Translating gives CASSVAGLAVRETQYF.

V and J are TRBV30 and TRBJ2-2, with 11 bases lining up with TRBD2. Per the germline V gene, CDR1 is GTSNPN and CDR2 is SVGIG (reference sequence). The junction had 8 bases not matched to a gene; V was cut back by 4 bases and J by 7 bases. The CDR3 covers 15 residues. CDR3 DNA sequence: TGTGCCTGGAACTTACTAGCGGGAGTCCACGGGGAGCTGTTTTTT. Translating gives CAWNLLAGVHGELFF. The full variable domain, in which reference TRBV30 and TRBJ2-2 provide the parts outside the CDR3, is SQTIHQWPATLVQPVGSPLSLECTVEGTSNPNLYWYRQAAGRGLQLLFYSVGIGQISSEVPQNLSASRPQDRQFILSSKKLLLSDSGFYLCAWNLLAGVHGELFFGEGSRLTVL.

This chain links TRBV18 with TRBJ1-5; D is possibly TRBD1 (5 bases). This CDR3 spans 16 amino acids. Germline V gene data show CDR1 as KGHSH and CDR2 as LQKENI. Trimming cost V 2 bases and J 3 bases, with 14 bases left between them. This chain's CDR3 is CASSPGSGGFNQPQHF. The CDR3 bases are TGTGCCAGCTCACCAGGCAGTGGGGGTTTCAATCAGCCCCAGCATTTT.

This clone turned up a few times. This chain uses TRBV5-1 with TRBJ1-3; unclear D gene. This CDR3 has 15 residues. Trimming pared 0 bases from V and 2 bases from J, leaving 9 bases between. Per the germline V gene, CDR1 is SGHRS and CDR2 is YFSETQ. CDR3 sequence: CASSLAYGAGNTIYF. The CDR3 DNA follows: TGCGCCAGCAGCTTGGCGTACGGGGCTGGAAACACCATATATTTT.